Shown below are 7 T cell receptor beta chains from a single sample sequenced in a study of blood T cell repertoires in COVID-19. This table comes from immunoSEQ multiplex PCR, and its TCRdb copy is limited to in-frame clones, with some not included. This table has some 250,000 clones, roughly 80% appearing once. The sequencing sample was made of peripheral blood. These TCRs come from a woman between 18 and 29 years old with acute or convalescent COVID-19.

The chain uses TRBV5-4 and TRBJ2-1, with 9 bases fitting TRBD2. The CDR3 sequence is 16 residues long. V shed 2 bases, J shed 4 bases, and the junction held 7 bases outside the gene matches. Per germline, CDR1 SGHNT and CDR2 YYREEE (reference sequence). CDR3 in DNA: TGTGCCAGCAGCTTAGGCGGGAGGGCCTCTTACAATGAGCAGTTCTTC. This sequence encodes CASSLGGRASYNEQFF.

This clone was counted only a few times. CDR3 residues: CASSKPQGQEGEDTQYF. As DNA, the CDR3 is TGTGCCAGCAGCAAACCACAGGGACAGGAGGGGGAAGATACGCAGTATTTT. The chain uses TRBV21-1 and TRBJ2-3; the table's TRBD1 call for D was not verified on the DNA. TRBV21-1 is classified as a pseudogene. The CDR3 loop spans 17 amino acids.

The chain carries TRBV5-1 and TRBJ2-5; 8 bases are a match to TRBD1. The junction had 8 bases not matched to a gene; V was cut back by 2 bases and J by 5 bases. The CDR3 consists of 15 residues. CDR1 is SGHRS and CDR2 is YFSETQ in the germline V gene. The CDR3, as DNA: TGCGCCAGCAGCTTAAGGCAGGGGGCTTCGGAGACCCAGTACTTC. Its translation: CASSLRQGASETQYF. The entire variable domain, with the rest obtained from reference TRBV5-1 and TRBJ2-5, is as follows: KAGVTQTPRYLIKTRGQQVTLSCSPISGHRSVSWYQQTPGQGLQFLFEYFSETQRNKGNFPGRFSGRQFSNSRSEMNVSTLELGDSALYLCASSLRQGASETQYFGPGTRLLVL.

The chain links TRBV6-5 to TRBJ2-3; 9 bases line up with TRBD1. V gave up 6 bases and J gave up 2 bases; unmatched junction bases: 3. Per germline, CDR1 MNHEY and CDR2 SVGAGI. This CDR3 is built from 14 residues. In nucleotides, the CDR3 is TGTGCCAGCAGCACAGGGGGCAACACAGATACGCAGTATTTT. This sequence encodes CASSTGGNTDTQYF.

The genes are TRBV6-5 and TRBJ2-7; D not resolved. Looked up from germline, CDR1 is MNHEY and CDR2 is SVGAGI. V was clipped by 7 bases and J by 6 bases, with 19 bases between them. The CDR3 length is 14 residues. As DNA, the CDR3 is TGTGCCAGCACCAGAAAAGCAGGATCCGTCGAGCAGTACTTC. Its protein is CASTRKAGSVEQYF.

The V call is TRBV12-3 or TRBV12-4, the J call TRBJ2-3; D is undetermined. V was clipped by 3 bases and J by 4 bases, with 5 bases between them. The CDR3 covers 12 residues. CDR3 amino acids: CASSFYPDTQYF. The CDR3 coding sequence is TGTGCCAGCAGTTTTTATCCAGATACGCAGTATTTT.

This clone showed up just a few times. The chain is built from TRBV29-1 and TRBJ2-5, with TRBD2 matching 10 bases. Germline values: CDR1 SQVTM, CDR2 ANQGSEA. The CDR3 is 12 residues long. Losses at the gene ends were 6 bases for V and 5 bases for J; bases not matched to a gene: 3. The CDR3 DNA reads TGCAGCGTAGGACTAGCGGAGGAGACCCAGTACTTC. Protein: CSVGLAEETQYF.